The clone carrying this TCR beta chain was seen at least ten times. Antigen unknown. Molecular barcoding with unique molecular identifiers was used for the TCRbeta library. TCRdb re-analysed the PCR reads in MiXCR, keeping a single row per CDR3 protein. The sample includes hundreds of thousands of distinct CDR3 sequences, under 12% of them seen just once. CDR3 length equals 15 residues. J lost 10 bases, V lost 2 bases, and 8 bases had no gene match. In germline, CDR1 is SGHVS, CDR2 FQNEAQ. This entry belongs to a study of T-cell reconstitution after alpha-beta-depleted transplantation in children. Study-level results: Roughly two months post-transplant, alpha-beta T cells reportedly originated from several hundred graft clones that had expanded. Recipient T cells and thymic progenitors that survived were the source of the high TCRbeta diversity seen at day 60 in some patients. Hyperexpanded clones declined; after one year, newly produced T cells mostly supplied diversity.

This clonotype was obtained from a child aged 2-9 years with inherited bone marrow failure, due to receive a stem cell transplant. The source material was PBMCs, sampled before TCRalphabeta/CD19-depleted stem cell transplant. The chain couples TRBV7-8 to TRBJ2-1; the match to TRBD2 covers 10 bases. DNA of the CDR3: TGTGCCAGCAGCTTAAAGATAGCGGGAGGTCGAGAGCAGTTCTTC. Amino acids: CASSLKIAGGREQFF.